Presented here are 28 T cell receptor beta chains from one specimen sequenced in a study of shared T cell receptors in the human thymus. Libraries were prepared by immunoSEQ multiplex PCR; TCRdb keeps only in-frame clonotypes and omits some of them. The sample has approximately 400,000 clones; around 95% are singletons. The specimen was thymocytes. The receptor source for this set is a human donor.

The chain couples TRBV19 to TRBJ1-5, with D tentatively TRBD1 (6 bases). V lost 5 bases and J 5 bases, leaving 13 bases between the germline ends. There are 14 residues in the CDR3. CDR1 and CDR2 (germline): LNHDA, SQIVND (reference sequence). This CDR3 reads CASSGGPTDQPQHF. The CDR3 nucleotides are TGTGCCAGTAGTGGGGGGCCCACGGATCAGCCCCAGCATTTT.

As to this clone: The junction departs from the called germline gene at one end, perhaps through a read error. CDR3 amino acids: CASSLAAGSYEQYF. For the CDR3, the DNA is TGTGCTAGCAGCTTAGCCGCGGGCTCCTACGAGCAGTACTTC. The J gene is TRBJ2-7, the V gene TRBV7-7; tentative D call: TRBD2 (5 bases). The CDR3 totals 14 residues. Germline CDR1 and CDR2: SSHAT and FNYEAQ (reference sequence).

This sequence joins TRBV30 and TRBJ2-1; possibly TRBD2 for D (5 bases). The CDR3 is 15 residues long. The V gene's germline CDR1 is GTSNPN and CDR2 SVGIG (reference sequence). Trimming removed 0 bases at V and 3 bases at J, with 12 bases between. DNA of the CDR3: TGTGCCTGGAGTGTATGCGTCGGGATCTACAATGAGCAGTTCTTC. Protein: CAWSVCVGIYNEQFF.

V is TRBV10-1 and J is TRBJ2-5, with TRBD2 matching 9 bases. The CDR3 extends over 16 amino acids. Losses at the gene ends were 11 bases for V and 3 bases for J; bases not matched to a gene: 16. Germline V gives CDR1 WNHNN, CDR2 SYGVQD (reference sequence). The CDR3 nucleotides read TGCGCCGACTCCGCCCCAAATAGCGGGAGCGAAGAGACCCAGTACTTC. Protein product: CADSAPNSGSEETQYF.

The V gene is TRBV4-3, the J gene TRBJ1-5; TRBD1 matches 10 bases. The CDR3 extends over 16 amino acids. Germline values: CDR1 LGHNA, CDR2 YSLEER. Losses at the gene ends were 4 bases for V and 5 bases for J; bases not matched to a gene: 8. Here the CDR3 DNA reads TGCGCCAGCAGCCCTGACAGGGGGCGGGATGATCAGCCCCAGCATTTT. As protein: CASSPDRGRDDQPQHF.

This clone was seen once. The chain recombines TRBV7-9 with TRBJ2-1; D could derive from TRBD1 or TRBD2 (6 bases each). V lost 5 bases to trimming and J lost 1 base, with 24 bases between them. Germline-derived CDR1 and CDR2 are SEHNR and FQNEAQ (reference sequence). The CDR3 runs 19 residues. In nucleotides, the CDR3 is TGTGCCAGCAGCCCAGGACAGCGACTAGTAACTAGATCCTACAATGAGCAGTTCTTC. This codes for CASSPGQRLVTRSYNEQFF.

The chain couples TRBV9 to TRBJ2-1; D gene unclear. The V end lost 3 bases, the J end lost 6 bases, and 13 bases lay between the germline ends. Germline CDR1 and CDR2: SGDLS and YYNGEE. This CDR3 has 14 residues. The CDR3 nucleotides read TGTGCCAGCAGCGCCACCCCGTTCTCCAATGAGCAGTTCTTC. Translated: CASSATPFSNEQFF. Together with reference TRBV9 and TRBJ2-1, the CDR3 gives the full variable domain: DSGVTQTPKHLITATGQRVTLRCSPRSGDLSVYWYQQSLDQGLQFLIQYYNGEERAKGNILERFSAQQFPDLHSELNLSSLELGDSALYFCASSATPFSNEQFFGPGTRLTVL.

CDR3: CASRFGTFRSPYGYTF. CDR3 coding DNA: TGTGCCAGCAGGTTTGGGACCTTTCGTAGTCCCTATGGCTACACCTTC. The chain has TRBV28 and TRBJ1-2; the D gene is possibly TRBD1 (5 bases). V lost 6 bases, J lost 4 bases, and 21 bases lay in between. Germline-derived CDR1 and CDR2 are MDHEN and SYDVKM. The length of the CDR3 is 16 residues.

The chain employs TRBV6-1 and TRBJ1-1; D gene ambiguous. Trimming stripped 6 bases from V and 1 base from J, with 15 bases between. This CDR3 comprises 15 residues. In germline, CDR1 is MNHNS, CDR2 SASEGT. The CDR3 here is CASSPTFDANTEAFF. The CDR3 DNA sequence: TGTGCCAGCAGCCCTACTTTTGATGCGAACACTGAAGCTTTCTTT.

The V and J genes are TRBV18 and TRBJ1-4; perhaps TRBD1 as D (6 bases). Germline V gene data show CDR1 as KGHSH and CDR2 as LQKENI. The V gene lost 6 bases and the J gene lost 7 bases, with 18 bases spanning the gap. This CDR3 is 15 amino acids long. The CDR3 spells CASSRGRTEGEKLFF. For the CDR3, the DNA is TGTGCCAGCTCCCGGGGGAGGACAGAAGGTGAAAAACTGTTTTTT.

This clone appeared once. The V and J genes are TRBV28 and TRBJ1-2, with TRBD1 identical over 10 bases. The germline V gene encodes CDR1 MDHEN and CDR2 SYDVKM. V lost 4 bases, J lost 2 bases, and 10 bases stayed unmatched. The CDR3 sequence is 17 residues long. The chain's CDR3 is CASSYPRQGASNYGYTF. The CDR3 DNA sequence: TGTGCCAGCAGTTACCCTCGACAGGGGGCATCAAACTATGGCTACACCTTC.

The genes are TRBV5-1 and TRBJ2-1; 10 positions agree with TRBD2. The CDR3 runs to 18 residues. Trimming cost V 4 bases and J 10 bases; bases outside gene matches: 20. Per the germline V gene, CDR1 is SGHRS and CDR2 is YFSETQ. CDR3: CASSPTRLGLAASAEQFF. The CDR3 nucleotides are TGCGCCAGCAGCCCGACCCGTCTAGGACTAGCGGCCTCGGCGGAGCAGTTCTTC.

The chain uses TRBV28 and TRBJ2-3; no definite D call. The CDR3 is made up of 15 amino acids. Per the germline V gene, CDR1 is MDHEN and CDR2 is SYDVKM. Trimming took off 5 bases at V and 3 bases at J, with 15 bases between the two ends. The CDR3 is CASSNPALGTDTQYF. The CDR3 nucleotides are TGTGCCAGCAGTAACCCGGCCCTGGGAACAGATACGCAGTATTTT.

J is TRBJ1-5 and V is TRBV28; TRBD1 is a possible D gene (5 bases). Germline V gene data show CDR1 as MDHEN and CDR2 as SYDVKM. The length of the CDR3 is 13 residues. Between the trimmed V and J ends, which lost 6 bases and 7 bases, there was a span of 13 bases. The CDR3 sequence: CASRTERDQPQHF. Written as DNA, the CDR3 is TGTGCCAGCAGGACCGAAAGGGACCAGCCCCAGCATTTT.

The chain recombines TRBV2 with TRBJ1-5; 8 nucleotides align to TRBD1. CDR1 and CDR2 (germline): SNHLY, FYNNEI. Trimming at V came to 6 bases and at J to 3 bases, leaving 4 bases not matched to a gene. CDR3 length: 14 amino acids. CDR3 sequence (DNA): TGTGCCAGCAGGGGGACAGGTAACAATCAGCCCCAGCATTTT. The encoded protein is CASRGTGNNQPQHF.

Remarks on this clone: One junction end disagrees with the germline gene, perhaps due to a read error. The rearrangement links TRBV6-5 to TRBJ1-2; 7 nucleotides line up with TRBD1. The CDR3 is 15 amino acids. Germline-derived CDR1 and CDR2 are MNHEY and SVGAGI. The CDR3 sequence is CASSQQGTPKYGYTF. The CDR3, as DNA: TGTGCCAGCAGCCAACAGGGGACCCCTAAGTATGGCTACACCTTC.

This sequence joins TRBV14 and TRBJ1-1; 9 bases agree with TRBD1. J gave up 5 bases and V 2 bases, and 9 bases lay outside the gene matches. The CDR3 totals 16 residues. Germline-derived CDR1 and CDR2 are SGHDN and FVKESK. The DNA for the CDR3 is TGTGCCAGCAGCCAATTTCACCGGGACAGGGAAACTGAAGCTTTCTTT. It is translated as CASSQFHRDRETEAFF.

The V and J genes are TRBV10-3 and TRBJ2-1, with TRBD2 matching over 9 bases. Unmatched junction bases numbered 8, after V lost 10 bases and J lost 4 bases. Germline V gene sequence: CDR1 ENHRY, CDR2 SYGVKD. The CDR3 runs to 14 residues. CDR3: CASRTSGRYNEQFF. The DNA for the CDR3 is TGTGCCAGCAGAACTAGCGGGCGGTACAATGAGCAGTTCTTC.

The count of this clone is one. The chain recombines TRBV5-6 with TRBJ1-1; TRBD1 might be the D (5 bases). Germline-derived CDR1 and CDR2 are SGHDT and YYEEEE. V was trimmed by 2 bases and J by 0 bases, leaving 11 bases between them. This CDR3 contains 15 residues. CDR3 nucleotides: TGTGCCAGCAGCTTCAGAGGACACTTGAACACTGAAGCTTTCTTT. This encodes CASSFRGHLNTEAFF.

The V gene is TRBV9, the J gene TRBJ2-7; D uncertain. From germline, CDR1 is SGDLS and CDR2 YYNGEE. This CDR3 has 13 residues. The V end lost 3 bases, the J end lost 5 bases, and 12 bases lay between the germline ends. CDR3: CASSAPEDDEQYF. The CDR3 DNA reads TGTGCCAGCAGCGCCCCCGAGGACGACGAGCAGTACTTC.

The chain employs TRBV6-5 and TRBJ1-5, with D tentatively TRBD1 (5 bases). This CDR3 contains 15 residues. The germline gives CDR1 MNHEY, CDR2 SVGAGI. V shed 0 bases and J shed 4 bases, with 10 bases lying between them. DNA for the CDR3: TGTGCCAGCAGTTACTCTCAGGGTTGGAATCAGCCCCAGCATTTT. This encodes CASSYSQGWNQPQHF.

This clone is a singleton in its sample. One end of the junction is discordant with germline, which a read error may explain. The J gene is TRBJ2-5, the V gene TRBV7-7; no clear D gene. Per germline, CDR1 SSHAT and CDR2 FNYEAQ (reference sequence). The CDR3 contains 13 residues. CDR3 DNA: TGTGCTAGCAGCGTTGTGGGTAAGGAGACCCAGTACTTC. Amino acids: CASSVVGKETQYF. Full variable domain (outside the CDR3, taken from reference TRBV7-7 and TRBJ2-5): GAGVSQSPRYKVTKRGQDVTLRCDPISSHATLYWYQQALGQGPEFLTYFNYEAQPDKSGLPSDRFSAERPEGSISTLTIQRTEQRDSAMYRCASSVVGKETQYFGPGTRLLVL.

The chain uses TRBV7-9 and TRBJ2-5; 11 nucleotides align to TRBD2. V dropped 1 base and J dropped 2; count of bases not matched to a gene: 9. The CDR3 is 18 residues long. The germline V gene has CDR1 SEHNR and CDR2 FQNEAQ (reference sequence). The CDR3 DNA reads as TGTGCCAGCAGCTTAGAAGGACTAGCGGGTCCCCTACAAGAGACCCAGTACTTC. It specifies CASSLEGLAGPLQETQYF.

The chain recombines TRBV14 with TRBJ2-1; D call uncertain. V lost 4 bases and J lost 10, with 11 bases in between. The CDR3 has 12 amino acids. Germline V gene sequence: CDR1 SGHDN, CDR2 FVKESK. CDR3 in amino acids: CASSPSQEEQFF. Here the CDR3 DNA reads TGTGCCAGCAGCCCGTCCCAGGAAGAGCAGTTCTTC.

This chain joins TRBV2 and TRBJ2-1; D assignment may be TRBD1 or TRBD2 (5 bases each). The germline V gene encodes CDR1 SNHLY and CDR2 FYNNEI. The CDR3 spans 15 residues. V lost 7 bases and J 5 bases, leaving 18 bases between the germline ends. The CDR3 loop reads CASTHYGGTDNEQFF. In nucleotides, the CDR3 is TGTGCCAGCACCCACTATGGTGGGACCGACAATGAGCAGTTCTTC.

This rearrangement joins TRBV7-2 to TRBJ1-5; 9 positions agree with TRBD1. V shed 4 bases, J shed 5 bases, and the junction held 15 bases outside the gene matches. The CDR3 loop spans 18 amino acids. Germline V gives CDR1 SGHTA, CDR2 FQGNSA. CDR3 residues: CASSSSPGTGNLYQPQHF. As DNA, the CDR3 is TGTGCCAGCAGCTCCTCTCCCGGGACAGGGAATTTGTATCAGCCCCAGCATTTT.

The genes are TRBV4-2 and TRBJ1-1; D is perhaps TRBD1 (6 bases). The V gene's germline CDR1 is LGHNA and CDR2 YNFKEQ. This CDR3 has 18 amino acids. Deletions cut 0 bases from V and 4 bases from J, with 21 bases between. CDR3 sequence reads: CASSQDTQFRGAGTEAFF. The CDR3 DNA reads as TGTGCCAGCAGCCAAGATACCCAGTTTCGGGGGGCAGGCACTGAAGCTTTCTTT.

The CDR3 protein is CASSLLFGMTGASTDTQYF. The CDR3 DNA sequence: TGTGCCAGCAGCTTACTCTTCGGTATGACAGGGGCCTCCACAGATACGCAGTATTTT. The chain carries TRBV7-9 and TRBJ2-3; 8 nucleotides match TRBD1. Germline-derived CDR1 and CDR2 are SEHNR and FQNEAQ (reference sequence). V lost 2 bases and J lost 2; bases outside the gene matches: 15. The CDR3 has 19 residues.